The 11 T cell receptor beta chains in this list originate from one sample, sequenced in a study of beta chain features in type 1 diabetes (dated by TCRdb to the late 2010s). The study at large found these results: In all four CD4+ subsets, TCRB CDR3 length was moderately but significantly shorter in type 1 diabetes patients.

To prepare the library, the immunoSEQ multiplex PCR assay was applied. The High Capacity cDNA Reverse Transcription Kit was used to reverse transcribe all of the isolated RNA, meaning that expressed TCRB transcripts were what got sequenced. In its TCRdb copy, this immuneACCESS table keeps in-frame sequences only and misses some clones. Where compared with another copy, unresolved V genes explain less than half of these, and the others have no known cause. Present in this sample are 640,000 or so clones, over 11% of which were seen just once. The ten biggest clones cover roughly 0.04% of the sample. These TCRs' antigens remain unknown. Specimen: naive CD4+ T cells from blood. The meaning of the sample's cell subset or site label: true naive CD4+ T cells. The receptors shown here come from a man younger than 35 with type 1 diabetes.

There are a few counts of this clone. The V call is TRBV19, the J call TRBJ1-1, with a weak D call TRBD1 (6 bases). V lost 3 bases, J lost 5 bases, and 16 bases lay in between. The CDR3 is 15 residues long. The germline gives CDR1 LNHDA, CDR2 SQIVND (reference sequence). CDR3 amino acids: CASSMNTGARTEAFF. The CDR3 nucleotides are TGTGCCAGTAGTATGAATACGGGGGCTAGGACTGAAGCTTTCTTT.

J is TRBJ2-1 and V is TRBV5-4, with a tentative D call TRBD2 (5 bases). The CDR3 has 15 residues. The V and J ends lost 3 bases and 0 bases respectively, with 10 bases between them. Germline values: CDR1 SGHNT, CDR2 YYREEE (reference sequence). CDR3 loop: CASSSAAGSYNEQFF. In DNA, the CDR3 is TGTGCCAGCAGCTCGGCGGCGGGCTCCTACAATGAGCAGTTCTTC.

The chain is built from TRBV6-6 and TRBJ1-1, with unresolved D. Trimming stripped 4 bases from V and 5 bases from J, with 8 bases between. The CDR3 is 12 residues long. Germline CDR1 reads MNHNY; CDR2 reads SVGAGI (reference sequence). The chain's CDR3 is CASSSLGTEAFF. CDR3 DNA sequence: TGTGCCAGCAGTTCTCTGGGGACTGAAGCTTTCTTT.

This clone was observed a few times. The V gene is TRBV18, the J gene TRBJ2-5, with 8 positions matching TRBD1. This CDR3 contains 15 residues. Losses at the gene ends were 0 bases for V and 4 bases for J; bases not matched to a gene: 4. Per germline, CDR1 KGHSH and CDR2 LQKENI. The CDR3 reads CASSPPWTGTETQYF. The DNA of the CDR3 is TGTGCCAGCTCACCACCGTGGACAGGGACAGAGACCCAGTACTTC.

The chain uses TRBV11-2 and TRBJ2-7; 7 bases fit TRBD1. CDR1 and CDR2 (germline): SGHAT, FQNNGV. The CDR3 runs to 15 residues. J gave up 3 bases and V 6 bases, and 11 bases lay outside the gene matches. Here the CDR3 reads CASRPLGQRNYEQYF. DNA for the CDR3: TGTGCCAGCAGGCCTTTGGGACAGAGAAACTACGAGCAGTACTTC.

The chain uses TRBV15 and TRBJ2-7; D unresolved. The V end lost 4 bases, the J end lost 10 bases, and 17 bases lay between the germline ends. The CDR3 is 13 amino acids. CDR1 and CDR2 from the germline V gene are LNHNV and YYDKDF (reference sequence). The CDR3 protein is CATSTQTADPQYF. CDR3 coding DNA: TGTGCCACCAGCACCCAAACAGCAGATCCCCAGTACTTC.

A few counts support this clone. The chain has TRBV6-6 and TRBJ2-6, with no clear D. Germline-derived CDR1 and CDR2 are MNHNY and SVGAGI (reference sequence). CDR3 length: 10 residues. V was cut by 6 bases and J by 9 bases, with 3 bases left in between. CDR3 nucleotide sequence: TGTGCCAGCAGGATCAACGTCCTGACTTTC. Its protein product is CASRINVLTF.

The V call is TRBV7-3, the J call TRBJ2-1; D may be TRBD2 (6 bases). Germline V lookup: CDR1 SGHTA, CDR2 FQGTGA. This CDR3 contains 16 residues. Trimming took 5 bases from V and 0 from J, leaving 14 bases between them. Written as DNA, the CDR3 is TGTGCCAGCAGCCGTCGGGCGGGAAGCTCCTACAATGAGCAGTTCTTC. Protein sequence: CASSRRAGSSYNEQFF.

The sample holds a few counts of this clone. V gene TRBV6-6 combines with J gene TRBJ2-3, with 9 bases that match TRBD2. Unmatched junction bases numbered 3, after V lost 6 bases and J lost 2 bases. Germline assignment: CDR1 MNHNY and CDR2 SVGAGI (reference sequence). This CDR3 region has 14 residues. CDR3 loop: CASRSGGLTDTQYF. CDR3 sequence (DNA): TGTGCCAGCAGGAGCGGGGGGCTCACAGATACGCAGTATTTT.

This clone was detected only a few times. V is TRBV4-3 and J is TRBJ1-1; 7 bases fit TRBD1. CDR3 size: 13 residues. Germline V gives CDR1 LGHNA, CDR2 YSLEER. With V trimmed by 4 bases and J by 4 bases, 3 bases remained unmatched. CDR3 protein: CASSRGGFTEAFF. The CDR3 DNA is TGCGCCAGCAGCCGAGGGGGCTTCACTGAAGCTTTCTTT.

V and J are TRBV18 and TRBJ2-7; D not resolved. CDR1 KGHSH and CDR2 LQKENI come from the germline V gene. Trimming removed 2 bases from V and 4 bases from J, with 9 bases in between. The CDR3 sequence is 13 residues long. CDR3 loop: CASSPGSQYEQYF. The CDR3, as DNA: TGTGCCAGCTCACCAGGAAGTCAGTACGAGCAGTACTTC.